Shown below are 18 T cell receptor beta chains from a single sample sequenced in a study of T cells in Graves' hyperthyroidism and ophthalmopathy. RNA transcripts served as the template for amplifying TCR beta CDR3 regions. A set of HTBI primers served as the primers for a first-round RT-PCR of the TCR CDR3. TCRdb ran MiXCR on the multiplex PCR reads and lists one entry per CDR3 protein. The repertoire includes about 600,000 distinct CDR3 sequences, about a sixth of them detected once, and roughly 3% sits in the top ten. The sequencing input was blood. Source of these receptors: a woman between 35 and 50 years old with Graves' ophthalmopathy.

In this sample, this clonotype turned up many times. The V gene is TRBV3-1, the J gene TRBJ1-4; tentatively, D is TRBD1 (5 bases). Per germline, CDR1 LGHDT and CDR2 YNNKEL (reference sequence). The CDR3 is 14 residues long. Trimming took 8 bases from V and 4 from J, leaving 14 bases between them. CDR3 sequence reads: CASGLGGDNEKLFF. The CDR3 DNA sequence: TGTGCCAGCGGACTGGGGGGGGATAATGAAAAACTGTTTTTT.

This clonotype showed up many times. A junction boundary mismatches the germline segment, possibly from a read error. This chain connects TRBV20-1 to TRBJ2-7; 14 positions match TRBD2. The CDR3 loop spans 17 amino acids. CDR1 and CDR2 (germline): DFQATT, SNEGSKA (reference sequence). The CDR3 loop reads CSARDPTSGRASHEQYF. CDR3 bases: TGCAGTGCTAGAGATCCGACTAGCGGGAGGGCCTCCCACGAGCAGTACTTC.

The J gene is TRBJ2-5, the V gene TRBV6-4; 7 bases align to TRBD2. The junction had 5 bases not matched to a gene; V was cut back by 4 bases and J by 0 bases. The CDR3 has 15 residues. The germline CDR1 and CDR2 sequences are MRHNA and SNTAGT. DNA of the CDR3: TGTGCCAGCAGTGCCGTAGCGGGCCACCAAGAGACCCAGTACTTC. It codes for CASSAVAGHQETQYF.

The chain combines TRBV11-2 with TRBJ2-2; the match to TRBD2 covers 11 bases. Looked up from germline, CDR1 is SGHAT and CDR2 is FQNNGV. Unmatched junction bases numbered 13, after V lost 2 bases and J lost 8 bases. The CDR3 extends over 18 amino acids. The CDR3 here is CASSLTSLTSGITGELFF. The CDR3 region has the DNA TGTGCCAGCAGCTTAACCAGTCTGACTAGCGGGATTACAGGGGAGCTGTTTTTT.

This clonotype has only a few counts. The chain recombines TRBV5-1 with TRBJ1-1; D gene ambiguous. Germline lookup yields CDR1 SGHRS and CDR2 YFSETQ. V dropped 1 base and J dropped 5 bases, with 9 bases sitting between them. This CDR3 is built from 13 residues. CDR3: CASSLHGVTEAFF. CDR3 nucleotides: TGCGCCAGCAGCTTGCACGGAGTTACTGAAGCTTTCTTT. Variable domain in full (rest from reference TRBV5-1 and TRBJ1-1): KAGVTQTPRYLIKTRGQQVTLSCSPISGHRSVSWYQQTPGQGLQFLFEYFSETQRNKGNFPGRFSGRQFSNSRSEMNVSTLELGDSALYLCASSLHGVTEAFFGQGTRLTVV.

At least ten counts were recorded for this clonotype. The rearrangement joins TRBV6-1 to TRBJ2-2; D perhaps matches TRBD2 (6 bases). Germline CDR1 is MNHNS and CDR2 is SASEGT. CDR3 length: 14 residues. The germline V and J ends were trimmed by 7 bases and 4 bases, with 13 bases remaining between them. CDR3 DNA: TGTGCCAGCACCCCGGGAGTGGGCACCGGGGAGCTGTTTTTT. This codes for CASTPGVGTGELFF.

The rearrangement uses TRBV27 and TRBJ1-6; 9 nucleotides align to TRBD1. The trim removed 8 bases at V and 15 bases at J, leaving 8 bases unmatched. The CDR3 contains 12 residues. Germline V CDR1 and CDR2: MNHEY, SMNVEV (reference sequence). The CDR3 DNA reads TGTGCCAGCCGGACAGGGGTTTTGGTCCTCCACTTT. The encoded protein is CASRTGVLVLHF.

This clonotype has only a few counts. The chain has TRBV27 and TRBJ1-6; D unclear. Germline CDR1 and CDR2: MNHEY and SMNVEV (reference sequence). V gave up 3 bases and J gave up 0 bases, with 6 bases separating them. The CDR3 loop spans 15 amino acids. The CDR3 bases are TGTGCCAGCAGTTTTTCGAGCTCCTATAATTCACCCCTCCACTTT. Translated: CASSFSSSYNSPLHF.

This clonotype has at least ten counts. The V gene is TRBV12-3 or TRBV12-4, the J gene TRBJ1-5, with D unresolved. V lost 6 bases and J 2 bases, leaving 8 bases between the germline ends. The CDR3 loop spans 13 amino acids. The CDR3 DNA follows: TGTGCCAGCAGCGCCGGGGGCAATCAGCCCCAGCATTTT. Protein: CASSAGGNQPQHF.

CDR3 in amino acids: CASSTTSGGFNEQFF. The CDR3 nucleotides are TGTGCCAGTAGTACGACTAGCGGGGGCTTTAATGAGCAGTTCTTC. J is TRBJ2-1 and V is TRBV19; 12 positions match TRBD2. Germline V gives CDR1 LNHDA, CDR2 SQIVND (reference sequence). The CDR3 is made up of 15 amino acids. J lost 7 bases, V lost 4 bases, and 5 bases had no gene match.

The sample holds many counts of this clonotype. The chain has TRBV6-1 and TRBJ1-1; D possibly corresponds to TRBD1 (6 bases). Between the trimmed V and J ends, which lost 5 bases and 0 bases, there was a span of 16 bases. CDR1 is MNHNS and CDR2 is SASEGT in the germline V gene. The CDR3 runs 16 residues. The CDR3 DNA reads as TGTGCCAGCAGTCAACCGGGACAAGACATGAACACTGAAGCTTTCTTT. This sequence encodes CASSQPGQDMNTEAFF.

This clonotype occurred many times. The chain uses TRBV13 and TRBJ2-2; TRBD1 aligns across 10 bases. J lost 4 bases, V lost 5 bases, and 1 base had no gene match. The V gene's germline CDR1 is PRHDT and CDR2 FYEKMQ (reference sequence). The CDR3 is 14 amino acids. CDR3 nucleotide sequence: TGTGCCAGCAGCCGGACAGGGGGCACCGGGGAGCTGTTTTTT. Its translation is CASSRTGGTGELFF.

This chain connects TRBV20-1 to TRBJ1-5; TRBD1 agrees at 9 bases. This CDR3 contains 14 residues. CDR1 is DFQATT, CDR2 SNEGSKA, per germline (reference sequence). V lost 5 bases and J lost 4; bases outside the gene matches: 6. The CDR3 DNA is TGCAGTGCTGGTTTGGGACAGGGAAATCAGCCCCAGCATTTT. Encoded protein: CSAGLGQGNQPQHF.

The table lists this clonotype with many counts. The DNA for the CDR3 is TGTGCCAGCAGGGACTCTGGTCTTCCTGAAGCTTTCTTT. Its translation: CASRDSGLPEAFF. V and J are TRBV2 and TRBJ1-1; D not resolved. The germline gives CDR1 SNHLY, CDR2 FYNNEI. The CDR3 has 13 amino acids. V lost 6 bases, J lost 6 bases, and 14 bases lay in between.

This clonotype showed up just a few times. V gene TRBV9 combines with J gene TRBJ2-1; TRBD2 matches 7 bases. Losses at the gene ends were 0 bases for V and 7 bases for J; bases not matched to a gene: 10. The CDR3 covers 16 residues. Germline CDR1 SGDLS, CDR2 YYNGEE. Here the CDR3 DNA reads TGTGCCAGCAGCGTAGACTCGAGGGAGGGGAGGAATGAGCAGTTCTTC. It is translated as CASSVDSREGRNEQFF.

This clonotype was seen a few times. V gene TRBV6-5 combines with J gene TRBJ1-6; a possible D gene is TRBD1 (6 bases). Trimming cost V 4 bases and J 3 bases, with 13 bases left between them. CDR3 length: 16 amino acids. Germline CDR1 reads MNHEY; CDR2 reads SVGAGI. Written as DNA, the CDR3 is TGTGCCAGCAGTTTACAGGGAACTTTCTATAATTCACCCCTCCACTTT. It encodes CASSLQGTFYNSPLHF.

The chain combines TRBV7-2 with TRBJ1-1, with D perhaps matching TRBD1 (5 bases). V was cut by 6 bases and J by 5 bases, with 19 bases left in between. The CDR3 length is 15 residues. Germline V gene sequence: CDR1 SGHTA, CDR2 FQGNSA. In DNA, the CDR3 is TGTGCCAGCAGAATAGGGTACGGGGCTGAGACTGAAGCTTTCTTT. Translating it yields CASRIGYGAETEAFF.

There are many counts of this clonotype. The chain combines TRBV18 with TRBJ2-1, with unresolved D. Germline loops: CDR1 KGHSH, CDR2 LQKENI. CDR3 length equals 13 residues. V lost 3 bases, J lost 4 bases, and 7 bases lay in between. The CDR3 coding sequence is TGTGCCAGCTCACCGCCGACGTACAATGAGCAGTTCTTC. Translating it yields CASSPPTYNEQFF.